These T cell receptor beta chains were read from a single sample in a study of CD8+ T cells in alopecia areata. TCRdb's table, derived via immunoSEQ multiplex PCR, lists solely in-frame clones and lacks some. The sample carries 180,000 or so clones, 45% to 60% recorded once. The material was CD8+ T cells sorted from blood, obtained around week 54, from a patient treated with tofacitinib. These receptors were collected from a human donor with alopecia areata. The conserved cysteine and the conserved F or W are not part of the CDR3 here. Each record gives: V gene, clone size, D gene, CDR3 protein. The D gene is left open where the match is weak. Clone size, where shown, is once, few, many, or a class for clones that have expanded.

TRBV2 | few | . | ASSWRDSGANVLT
TRBV5-6 | . | TRBD2 | ASSDINPGTSEETQY
TRBV6-5 | . | TRBD1 | ASSWTGHQPQH
TRBV20-1 | few | TRBD1 | WDRGTEQY
TRBV30 | . | . | AWSRGKWMNTEAF
TRBV25-1 | . | . | ASRDTADGYT
TRBV19 | . | . | ASSSNWQPQH
TRBV29-1 | . | TRBD2 | SVAGLASGGTSDTQY
TRBV9 | . | . | ASSPRGNTEAF
TRBV27 | . | . | ASSRPNTGELF
TRBV30 | . | TRBD1 | AWDDSGGTQY
TRBV23-1 | . | . | ASSPRKGHTEAF
TRBV6-1 | few | . | ASTSPEKNEKLF